Here is one TCR beta chain with its context. Antigen unknown. No conserved phenylalanine or tryptophan is present at the end of the CDR3, so a read error is the likely explanation. The DNA is omitted, as the CDR3 cannot be located on it reliably, and the CDR3 follows TCRdb's listing. These data are taken from a study of tumor-infiltrating lymphocytes in primary liver carcinoma. Study-wide background: The cohort included men and women aged 30 to 69 years. Tumors measured about 4 to 11 cm and were stage T1-T3 N0M0.

The CDR3 length equals 11 residues, ends included. The germline V gene encodes CDR1 SGHAT and CDR2 FQNNGV. From unsorted bulk tissue weighing about 20-33 mg, DNA and RNA were co-extracted. Five discrete regions of every tumor underwent sampling. General observations from the study: Among the pair types, tumor region pairs showed more overlap than tumor-adjacent and tumor-blood pairs.

Production of TCR beta cDNA used approximately 0.45 ug total RNA together with a constant-region primer. Libraries of TCR beta came from three nested multiplex PCR rounds with slightly modified ARM-PCR. Running around 9 cycles apiece, the first two PCR rounds relied on TRBV1-TRBV30 forward primers together with a C-beta reverse primer. TCRdb used MiXCR to reprocess the multiplex PCR reads, holding one entry per CDR3 protein. Counted here are approximately 190,000 distinct CDR3 sequences, around four fifths occurring once; the ten biggest clones make up less than 20%. This chain joins TRBV11-2 and TRBJ2-7; the D segment call TRBD1 is taken from the table without a DNA check. The TCR originated in a middle-aged man with primary liver carcinoma and hepatitis B virus infection. Sample: tumor tissue from primary liver carcinoma. The CDR3 reads CAMTKGVEQYL.